This TCR beta chain was identified in a study of blood T cell repertoires in COVID-19. Study background: Donors in the United States, Italy and Spain gave samples during acute or convalescent COVID-19. From T cells, B-cell-depleted T cells, or PBMCs came the material, which was cDNA or gDNA.

As originally analysed: Estimation of nucleated cell counts relied on the amplification of reference gene primers. Repertoires were generated with immunoSEQ multiplex PCR, while TCRdb's copy carries only in-frame clones and drops some. V and J calls and clone size are as listed in that table; D and trimming were resolved from the DNA. Found here are roughly 240,000 clones, around 88% of them singletons; the top ten hold about 2.9%. The sequencing sample was made of peripheral blood. The receptor was isolated from a woman between 25 and 40 years old who had recovered from COVID-19.

DNA of the CDR3: TGCGCCAGCAGCACTAGCGGCCGCCCCTCCTACAATGAGCAGTTCTTC. Amino acid sequence: CASSTSGRPSYNEQFF. This chain joins TRBV5-1 and TRBJ2-1; 8 bases match TRBD2. There are 16 residues in the CDR3. V shed 4 bases and J 0 bases; nucleotides not matched to a gene: 6. CDR1 is SGHRS, CDR2 YFSETQ, per germline.